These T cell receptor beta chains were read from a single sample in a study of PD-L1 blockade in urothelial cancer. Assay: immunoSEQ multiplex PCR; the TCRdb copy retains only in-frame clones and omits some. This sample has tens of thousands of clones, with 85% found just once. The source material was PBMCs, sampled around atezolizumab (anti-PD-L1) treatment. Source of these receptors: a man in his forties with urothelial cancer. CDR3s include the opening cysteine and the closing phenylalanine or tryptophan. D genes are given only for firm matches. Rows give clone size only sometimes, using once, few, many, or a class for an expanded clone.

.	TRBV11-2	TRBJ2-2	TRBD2	CASRRAGPGELFF	TGTGCCAGCAGGAGAGCGGGGCCCGGGGAGCTGTTTTTT
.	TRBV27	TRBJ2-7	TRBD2	CASSLGAGTSKLYEQYF	TGTGCCAGCAGTTTGGGGGCCGGGACTAGTAAGCTCTACGAGCAGTACTTC
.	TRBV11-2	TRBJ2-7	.	CASSHRRQVPVYEQYF	TGTGCCAGCAGCCATCGGCGACAGGTCCCAGTTTACGAGCAGTACTTC
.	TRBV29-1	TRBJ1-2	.	CSVGSGAGYTF	TGCAGCGTTGGGTCAGGGGCCGGCTACACCTTC
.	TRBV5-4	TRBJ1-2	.	CASSLAEGNLYGYTF	TGTGCCAGCAGCTTGGCGGAGGGTAACCTCTATGGCTACACCTTC
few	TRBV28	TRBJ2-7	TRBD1	CASRAGTGFEQYF	TGTGCCAGCAGGGCCGGGACAGGCTTTGAGCAGTACTTC
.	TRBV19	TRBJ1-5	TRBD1	CASRRGRQGDNQPQHF	TGTGCCAGTAGGAGGGGGCGGCAGGGGGACAATCAGCCCCAGCATTTT
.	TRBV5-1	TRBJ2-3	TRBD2	CASSLPAGVVADTQYF	TGCGCCAGCAGCTTGCCAGCGGGAGTTGTAGCAGATACGCAGTATTTT
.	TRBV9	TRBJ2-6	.	CASSLSSRANVLTF	TGTGCCAGCAGCCTTAGTTCCAGGGCCAACGTCCTGACTTTC
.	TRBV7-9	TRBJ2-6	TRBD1	CASSKGQGGIWANVLTF	TGTGCCAGCAGCAAGGGACAGGGTGGTATCTGGGCCAACGTCCTGACTTTC
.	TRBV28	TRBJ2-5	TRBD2	CASSSPRTSGTGETQYF	TGTGCCAGCAGTTCACCCAGGACTAGCGGGACAGGGGAGACCCAGTACTTC
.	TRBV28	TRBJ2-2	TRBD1	CASSLSGGARNTGELFF	TGTGCCAGCAGTTTATCAGGGGGCGCGAGGAACACCGGGGAGCTGTTTTTT
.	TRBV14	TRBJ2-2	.	CASSQRRTPTNTGELFF	TGTGCCAGCAGCCAACGGAGAACACCCACGAACACCGGGGAGCTGTTTTTT
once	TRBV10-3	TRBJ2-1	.	CAISSGNEQFF	TGTGCCATCTCATCAGGGAATGAGCAGTTCTTC
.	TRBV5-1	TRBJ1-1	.	CASSRGREDTEAFF	TGCGCCAGCAGTCGAGGCAGGGAGGACACTGAAGCTTTCTTT